These 10 T cell receptor beta chains were all obtained from the same sample, sequenced in a study of beta chain features in type 1 diabetes. Expressed TCRB transcripts were sequenced because the isolated RNA had all been reverse transcribed beforehand. Clones were sequenced by immunoSEQ multiplex PCR, and TCRdb holds only the in-frame ones, with some missing. Here the sample spans 500,000 to 700,000 clones, about 14% being singletons. Input material: naive CD4+ T cells from blood. These receptor sequences come from a man aged 18 to 30 in good health.

Only a few counts were recorded for this clone. The V and J genes are TRBV12-1 and TRBJ1-1. TRBV12-1 is listed as a pseudogene. The length of the CDR3 is 13 residues. DNA of the CDR3: TGTGCCAGCAGCCTAGGGGGGTACTCTGAAGCTTTCTTT. This encodes CASSLGGYSEAFF.

The rearrangement joins TRBV7-2 to TRBJ2-3; D is possibly TRBD2 (6 bases). V was clipped by 1 base and J by 1 base, with 15 bases between them. The CDR3 covers 17 residues. Germline V gene lookup returns CDR1 SGHTA and CDR2 FQGNSA. As DNA, the CDR3 is TGTGCCAGCAGCTTAGGAGGCGCGGGATCGGGCACAGATACGCAGTATTTT. This gives the protein CASSLGGAGSGTDTQYF.

The chain joins TRBV9 to TRBJ1-5, with TRBD1 matching over 9 bases. CDR3 size: 15 residues. Germline CDR1 SGDLS, CDR2 YYNGEE. With 3 bases clipped from V and 6 bases from J, the junction kept 7 bases outside the gene matches. The CDR3 loop reads CASSAGTGHGQPQHF. The DNA for the CDR3 is TGTGCCAGCAGCGCTGGGACAGGGCATGGTCAGCCCCAGCATTTT.

In this sample, this clone turned up a few times. The J gene is TRBJ2-1, the V gene TRBV4-3, with D unclear. The length of the CDR3 is 14 residues. Germline-derived CDR1 and CDR2 are LGHNA and YSLEER. Trimming shortened V by 4 bases and J by 2 bases, and 9 bases separated the two germline ends. The CDR3 bases are TGCGCCAGCAGCCCGAGCACAGCCTACAATGAGCAGTTCTTC. Its translation: CASSPSTAYNEQFF.

As regards this clone: Other DNA sequences in the sample encode the same CDR3. The V and J genes are TRBV18 and TRBJ2-7, with 9 nucleotides matching TRBD1. The V segment lost 3 bases and the J segment 3 bases; nucleotides outside the gene matches: 3. In germline, CDR1 is KGHSH, CDR2 LQKENI. This CDR3 has 14 residues. The DNA for the CDR3 is TGTGCCAGCTCACCCCCGGGACAGGGCTACGAGCAGTACTTC. Translating gives CASSPPGQGYEQYF.

The chain combines TRBV29-1 with TRBJ2-7; 8 nucleotides match TRBD2. CDR3 length equals 12 residues. CDR1 is SQVTM and CDR2 is ANQGSEA in the germline V gene. V was clipped by 7 bases and J by 5 bases; unmatched bases: 7. In DNA, the CDR3 is TGCAGCGCGGAGCTAGCGGGCCACGAGCAGTACTTC. This sequence encodes CSAELAGHEQYF.

The sample holds a few counts of this clone. This rearrangement joins TRBV7-2 to TRBJ1-5, with 7 bases matching TRBD1. The germline gives CDR1 SGHTA, CDR2 FQGNSA. V shed 3 bases and J 7 bases; nucleotides not matched to a gene: 6. This CDR3 has 14 amino acids. In nucleotides, the CDR3 is TGTGCCAGCAGCTTGACAGGGCCCTCGCAGCCCCAGCATTTT. It specifies CASSLTGPSQPQHF.

This clone was detected only a few times. The genes are TRBV7-3 and TRBJ1-2; 7 bases agree with TRBD1. This CDR3 has 14 amino acids. Germline assignment: CDR1 SGHTA and CDR2 FQGTGA. Trimming at V came to 5 bases and at J to 0 bases, leaving 3 bases not matched to a gene. This CDR3 is CASSQTGPNYGYTF. DNA for the CDR3: TGTGCCAGCAGCCAGACAGGGCCTAACTATGGCTACACCTTC.

This chain connects TRBV4-3 to TRBJ2-1, with a possible D match to TRBD1 (5 bases). CDR1 LGHNA and CDR2 YSLEER come from the germline V gene. V was cut by 3 bases and J by 7 bases, with 16 bases left in between. The CDR3 is 15 amino acids. Here the CDR3 reads CASSQVGHLWNEQFF. The CDR3 coding sequence is TGCGCCAGCAGCCAGGTCGGACACCTCTGGAATGAGCAGTTCTTC.

In this sample, this clone turned up a few times. J is TRBJ2-7 and V is TRBV5-6; 9 nucleotides line up with TRBD1. The ends lost 2 bases at V and 4 bases at J; junction bases unmatched: 7. Germline CDR1 SGHDT, CDR2 YYEEEE. The CDR3 is 15 amino acids. The CDR3 loop is CASSLPGTGIYEQYF. The CDR3 DNA reads as TGTGCCAGCAGCTTACCCGGGACAGGGATATACGAGCAGTACTTC.